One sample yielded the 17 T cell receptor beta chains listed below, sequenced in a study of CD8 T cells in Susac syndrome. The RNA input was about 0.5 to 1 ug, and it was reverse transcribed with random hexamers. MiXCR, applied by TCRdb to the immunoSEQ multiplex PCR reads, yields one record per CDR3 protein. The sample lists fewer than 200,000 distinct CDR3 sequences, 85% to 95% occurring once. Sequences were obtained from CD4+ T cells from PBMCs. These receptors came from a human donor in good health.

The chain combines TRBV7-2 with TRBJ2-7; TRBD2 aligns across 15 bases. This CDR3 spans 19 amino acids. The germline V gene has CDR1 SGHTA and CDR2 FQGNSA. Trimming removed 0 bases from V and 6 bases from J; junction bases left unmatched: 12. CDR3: CASSLARTSGGGKYREQYF. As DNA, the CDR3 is TGTGCCAGCAGCTTAGCGAGGACTAGCGGGGGGGGGAAGTATCGCGAGCAGTACTTC.

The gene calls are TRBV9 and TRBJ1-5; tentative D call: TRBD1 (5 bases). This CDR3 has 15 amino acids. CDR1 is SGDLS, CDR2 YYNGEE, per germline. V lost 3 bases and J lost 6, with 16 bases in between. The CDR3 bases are TGTGCCAGCAGCGCCCAGGGCGTAGTTGGTCAGCCCCAGCATTTT. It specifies CASSAQGVVGQPQHF.

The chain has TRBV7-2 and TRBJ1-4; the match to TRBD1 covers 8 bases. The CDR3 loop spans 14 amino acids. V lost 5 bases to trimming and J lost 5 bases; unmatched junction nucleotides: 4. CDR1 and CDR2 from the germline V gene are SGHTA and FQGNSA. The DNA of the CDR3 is TGTGCCAGCAGCGCCTGGACAGGGAATGAAAAACTGTTTTTT. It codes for CASSAWTGNEKLFF.

This chain's CDR3 is CSVQGDRGRSETQYF. The DNA of the CDR3 is TGCAGCGTTCAGGGGGACCGGGGCAGATCGGAGACCCAGTACTTC. The chain is built from TRBV29-1 and TRBJ2-5; TRBD1 agrees at 7 bases. V lost 5 bases, J lost 5 bases, and 14 bases stayed unmatched. The CDR3 length is 15 residues. Germline V gene lookup returns CDR1 SQVTM and CDR2 ANQGSEA.

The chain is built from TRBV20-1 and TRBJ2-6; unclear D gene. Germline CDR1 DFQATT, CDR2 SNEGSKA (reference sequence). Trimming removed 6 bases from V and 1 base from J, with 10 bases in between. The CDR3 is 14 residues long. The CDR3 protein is CSAPTDSGANVLTF. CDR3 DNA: TGCAGTGCGCCTACAGATTCTGGGGCCAACGTCCTGACTTTC.

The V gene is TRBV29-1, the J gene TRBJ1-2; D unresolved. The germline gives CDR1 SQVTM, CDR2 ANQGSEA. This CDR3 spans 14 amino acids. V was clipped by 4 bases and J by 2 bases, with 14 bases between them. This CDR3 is CSVVKPDANYGYTF. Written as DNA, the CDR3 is TGCAGCGTTGTAAAGCCCGACGCGAACTATGGCTACACCTTC.

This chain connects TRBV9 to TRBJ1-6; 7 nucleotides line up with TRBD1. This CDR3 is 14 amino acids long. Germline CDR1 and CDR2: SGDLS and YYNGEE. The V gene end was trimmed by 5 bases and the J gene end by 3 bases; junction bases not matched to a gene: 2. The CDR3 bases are TGTGCCAGCAGTTGGACAGGCTATAATTCACCCCTCCACTTT. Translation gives CASSWTGYNSPLHF.

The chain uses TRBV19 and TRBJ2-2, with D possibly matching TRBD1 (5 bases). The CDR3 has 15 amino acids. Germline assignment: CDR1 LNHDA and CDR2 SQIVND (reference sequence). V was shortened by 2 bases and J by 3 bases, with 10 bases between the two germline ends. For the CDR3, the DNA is TGTGCCAGTAGTATAAGCAGGGCCTACACCGGGGAGCTGTTTTTT. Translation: CASSISRAYTGELFF.

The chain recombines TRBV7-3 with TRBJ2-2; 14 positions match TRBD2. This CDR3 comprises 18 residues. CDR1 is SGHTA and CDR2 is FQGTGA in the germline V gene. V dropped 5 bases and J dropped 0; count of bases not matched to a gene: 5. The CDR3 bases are TGTGCCAGCAGCCACGGACTAGCGGGGGGCCCGAACACCGGGGAGCTGTTTTTT. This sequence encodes CASSHGLAGGPNTGELFF. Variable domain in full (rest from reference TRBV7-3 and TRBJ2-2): GAGVSQTPSNKVTEKGKYVELRCDPISGHTALYWYRQSLGQGPEFLIYFQGTGAADDSGLPNDRFFAVRPEGSVSTLKIQRTERGDSAVYLCASSHGLAGGPNTGELFFGEGSRLTVL.

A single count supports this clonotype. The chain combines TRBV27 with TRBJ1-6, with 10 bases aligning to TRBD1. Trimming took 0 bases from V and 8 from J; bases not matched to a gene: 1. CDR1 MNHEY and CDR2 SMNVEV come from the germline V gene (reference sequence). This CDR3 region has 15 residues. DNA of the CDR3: TGTGCCAGCAGTTTATCGACAGGGGGCTATTCACCCCTCCACTTT. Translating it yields CASSLSTGGYSPLHF.

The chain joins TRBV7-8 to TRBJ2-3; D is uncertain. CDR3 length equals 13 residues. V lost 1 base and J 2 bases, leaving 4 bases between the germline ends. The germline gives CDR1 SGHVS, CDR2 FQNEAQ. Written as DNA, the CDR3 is TGTGCCAGCAGCTTAGAGATCACAGATACGCAGTATTTT. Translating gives CASSLEITDTQYF. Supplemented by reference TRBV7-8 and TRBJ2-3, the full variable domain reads GAGVSQSPRYKVAKRGQDVALRCDPISGHVSLFWYQQALGQGPEFLTYFQNEAQLDKSGLPSDRFFAERPEGSVSTLKIQRTQQEDSAVYLCASSLEITDTQYFGPGTRLTVL.

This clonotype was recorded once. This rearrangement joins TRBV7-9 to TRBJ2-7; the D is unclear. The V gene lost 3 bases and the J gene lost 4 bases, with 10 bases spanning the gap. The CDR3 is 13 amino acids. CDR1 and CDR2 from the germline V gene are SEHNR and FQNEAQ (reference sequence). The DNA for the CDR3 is TGTGCCAGCAGCTTCCCTGACCGTTACGAGCAGTACGTC. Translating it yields CASSFPDRYEQYV.

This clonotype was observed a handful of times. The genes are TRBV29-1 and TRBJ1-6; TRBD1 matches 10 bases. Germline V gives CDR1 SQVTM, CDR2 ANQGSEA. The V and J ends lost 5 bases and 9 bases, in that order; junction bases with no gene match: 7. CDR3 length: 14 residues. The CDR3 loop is CSVTTGTGVSPLHF. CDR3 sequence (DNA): TGCAGCGTTACGACCGGGACAGGGGTTTCACCCCTCCACTTT. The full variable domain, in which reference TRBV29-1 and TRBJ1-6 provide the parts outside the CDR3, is SAVISQKPSRDICQRGTSLTIQCQVDSQVTMMFWYRQQPGQSLTLIATANQGSEATYESGFVIDKFPISRPNLTFSTLTVSNMSPEDSSIYLCSVTTGTGVSPLHFGNGTRLTVT.

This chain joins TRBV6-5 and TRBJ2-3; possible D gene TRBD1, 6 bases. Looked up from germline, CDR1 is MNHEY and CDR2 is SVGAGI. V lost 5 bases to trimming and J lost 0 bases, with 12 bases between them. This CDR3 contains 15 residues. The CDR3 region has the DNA TGTGCCAGCAGTGTTGACAGGACCAGCACAGATACGCAGTATTTT. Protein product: CASSVDRTSTDTQYF.

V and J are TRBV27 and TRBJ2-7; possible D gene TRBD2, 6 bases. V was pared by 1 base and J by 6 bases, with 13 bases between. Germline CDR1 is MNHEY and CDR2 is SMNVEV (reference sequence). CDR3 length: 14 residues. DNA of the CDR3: TGTGCCAGCAGTTTATACGGGGGAACACTCGAGCAGTACTTC. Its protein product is CASSLYGGTLEQYF.

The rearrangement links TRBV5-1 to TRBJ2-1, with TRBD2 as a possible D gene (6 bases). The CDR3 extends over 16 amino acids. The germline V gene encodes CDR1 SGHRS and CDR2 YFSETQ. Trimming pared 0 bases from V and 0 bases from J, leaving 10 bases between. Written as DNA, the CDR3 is TGCGCCAGCAGCTTGGGAGGGGACTTCTCCTACAATGAGCAGTTCTTC. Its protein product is CASSLGGDFSYNEQFF.

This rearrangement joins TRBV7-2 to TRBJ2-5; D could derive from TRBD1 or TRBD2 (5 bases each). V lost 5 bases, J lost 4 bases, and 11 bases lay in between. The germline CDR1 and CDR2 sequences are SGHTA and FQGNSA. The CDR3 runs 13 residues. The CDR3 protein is CASSPKGTETQYF. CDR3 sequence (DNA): TGTGCCAGCAGCCCTAAGGGGACAGAGACCCAGTACTTC.